This note documents a single T cell receptor beta chain sequence. V was clipped by 0 bases and J by 6 bases, with 13 bases between them. In germline, CDR1 is SGHRS, CDR2 YFSETQ. This CDR3 spans 14 amino acids. This sample is drawn from a study of T cell responses to AZD1222 COVID-19 vaccine. Repertoires were generated with immunoSEQ multiplex PCR, while TCRdb's copy carries only in-frame clones and drops some. The sample has 150,000 or so clones, about 90% seen once. Sequencing used peripheral blood, obtained 28 days after the second AZD1222 dose. The receptor was derived from an adult who received the AZD1222 COVID-19 vaccine. The chain employs TRBV5-1 and TRBJ2-7; no clear D. Here the CDR3 DNA reads TGCGCCAGCAGCTTGGAGGTGGGGTTCGGCGAGCAGTACTTC. As protein: CASSLEVGFGEQYF. The whole variable domain, filled in from reference TRBV5-1 and TRBJ2-7, reads KAGVTQTPRYLIKTRGQQVTLSCSPISGHRSVSWYQQTPGQGLQFLFEYFSETQRNKGNFPGRFSGRQFSNSRSEMNVSTLELGDSALYLCASSLEVGFGEQYFGPGTRLTVT.